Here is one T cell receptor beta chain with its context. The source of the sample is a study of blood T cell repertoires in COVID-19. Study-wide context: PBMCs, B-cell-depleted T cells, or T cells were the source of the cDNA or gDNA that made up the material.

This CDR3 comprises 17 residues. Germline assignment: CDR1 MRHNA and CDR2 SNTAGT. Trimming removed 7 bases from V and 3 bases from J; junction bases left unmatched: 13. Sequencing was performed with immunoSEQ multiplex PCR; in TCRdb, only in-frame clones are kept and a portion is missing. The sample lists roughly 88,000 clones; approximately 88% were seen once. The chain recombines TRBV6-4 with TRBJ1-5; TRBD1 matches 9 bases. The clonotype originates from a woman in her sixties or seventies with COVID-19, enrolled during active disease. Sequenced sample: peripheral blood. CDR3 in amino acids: CASTNGAQGAYNQPQHF. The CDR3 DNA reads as TGTGCCAGCACTAACGGGGCACAGGGGGCTTACAATCAGCCCCAGCATTTT.